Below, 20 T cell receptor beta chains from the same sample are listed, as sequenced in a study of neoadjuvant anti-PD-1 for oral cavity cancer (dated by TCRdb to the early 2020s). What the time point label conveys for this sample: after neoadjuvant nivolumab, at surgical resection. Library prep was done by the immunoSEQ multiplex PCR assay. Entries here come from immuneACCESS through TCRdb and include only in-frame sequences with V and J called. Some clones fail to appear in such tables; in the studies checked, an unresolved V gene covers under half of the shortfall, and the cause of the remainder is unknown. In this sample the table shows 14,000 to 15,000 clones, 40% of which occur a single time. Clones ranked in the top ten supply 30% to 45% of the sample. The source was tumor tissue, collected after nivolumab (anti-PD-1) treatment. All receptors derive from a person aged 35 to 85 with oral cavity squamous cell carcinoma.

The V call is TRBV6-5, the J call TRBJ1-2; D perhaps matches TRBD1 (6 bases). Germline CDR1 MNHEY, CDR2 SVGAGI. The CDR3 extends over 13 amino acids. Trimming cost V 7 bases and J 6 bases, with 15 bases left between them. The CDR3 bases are TGTGCCAGCAAACAGGGTTCGGCGGATGGCTACACCTTC. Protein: CASKQGSADGYTF.

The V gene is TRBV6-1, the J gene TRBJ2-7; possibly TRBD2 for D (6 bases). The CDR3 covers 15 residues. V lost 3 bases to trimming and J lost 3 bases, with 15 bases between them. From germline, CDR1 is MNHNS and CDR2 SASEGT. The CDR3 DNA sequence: TGTGCCAGCAGTGACGGGGGAAGGGATTACTACGAGCAGTACTTC. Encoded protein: CASSDGGRDYYEQYF.

The chain's CDR3 is CASSLAGRHNEQFF. The CDR3 DNA follows: TGTGCCAGCAGCTTAGCCGGGAGACACAATGAGCAGTTCTTC. The chain uses TRBV11-2 and TRBJ2-1, with D possibly matching TRBD2 (6 bases). This CDR3 region has 14 residues. V lost 1 base to trimming and J lost 5 bases, with 9 bases between them. CDR1 and CDR2 (germline): SGHAT, FQNNGV.

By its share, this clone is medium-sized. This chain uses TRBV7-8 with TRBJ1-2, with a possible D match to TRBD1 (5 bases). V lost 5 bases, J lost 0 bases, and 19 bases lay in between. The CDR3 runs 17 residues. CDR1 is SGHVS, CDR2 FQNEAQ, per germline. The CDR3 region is CASSLRRDGPSNYGYTF. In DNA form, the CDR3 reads TGTGCCAGCAGCCTTAGAAGGGACGGCCCTTCTAACTATGGCTACACCTTC. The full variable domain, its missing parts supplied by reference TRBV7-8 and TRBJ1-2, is GAGVSQSPRYKVAKRGQDVALRCDPISGHVSLFWYQQALGQGPEFLTYFQNEAQLDKSGLPSDRFFAERPEGSVSTLKIQRTQQEDSAVYLCASSLRRDGPSNYGYTFGSGTRLTVV.

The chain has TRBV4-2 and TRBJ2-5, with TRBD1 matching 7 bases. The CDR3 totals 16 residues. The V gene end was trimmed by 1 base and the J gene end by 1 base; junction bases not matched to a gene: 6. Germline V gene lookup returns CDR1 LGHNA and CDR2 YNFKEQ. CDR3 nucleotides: TGTGCCAGCAGCCAAGGGGTCCGGGACAGCCAAGAGACCCAGTACTTC. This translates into CASSQGVRDSQETQYF.

The CDR3 bases are TGTGCCAGCAGCTACAGCCTTTTGTCGACTTCTGATACGCAGTATTTT. It codes for CASSYSLLSTSDTQYF. The rearrangement links TRBV7-2 to TRBJ2-3; D gene unclear. Germline V gene data show CDR1 as SGHTA and CDR2 as FQGNSA. Between the trimmed V and J ends, which lost 4 bases and 6 bases, there was a span of 20 bases. This CDR3 is built from 16 residues.

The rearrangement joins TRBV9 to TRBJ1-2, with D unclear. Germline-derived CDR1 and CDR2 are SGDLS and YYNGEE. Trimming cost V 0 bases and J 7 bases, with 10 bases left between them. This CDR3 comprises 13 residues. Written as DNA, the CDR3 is TGTGCCAGCAGCGTAGACTACTCTCGTGGCTACACCTTC. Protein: CASSVDYSRGYTF.

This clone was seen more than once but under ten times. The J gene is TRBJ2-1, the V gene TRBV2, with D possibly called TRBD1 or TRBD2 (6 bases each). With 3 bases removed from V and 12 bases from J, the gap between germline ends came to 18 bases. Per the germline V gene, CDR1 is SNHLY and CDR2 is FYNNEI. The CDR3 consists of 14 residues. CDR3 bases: TGTGCCAGCAGTGATCGGGGGCTCAGAGGTGCGCAGTTCTTC. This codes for CASSDRGLRGAQFF.

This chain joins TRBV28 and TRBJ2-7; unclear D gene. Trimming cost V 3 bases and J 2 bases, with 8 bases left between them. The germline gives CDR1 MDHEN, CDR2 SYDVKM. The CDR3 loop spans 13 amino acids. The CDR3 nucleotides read TGTGCCAGCAGTTTGCCGGGCCCCTACGAGCAGTACTTC. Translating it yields CASSLPGPYEQYF.

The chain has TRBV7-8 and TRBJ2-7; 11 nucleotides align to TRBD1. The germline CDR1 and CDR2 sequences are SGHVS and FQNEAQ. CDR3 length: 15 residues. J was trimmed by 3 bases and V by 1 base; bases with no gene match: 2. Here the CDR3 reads CASSLGTGGYYEQYF. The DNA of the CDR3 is TGTGCCAGCAGCTTAGGGACAGGGGGCTACTACGAGCAGTACTTC.

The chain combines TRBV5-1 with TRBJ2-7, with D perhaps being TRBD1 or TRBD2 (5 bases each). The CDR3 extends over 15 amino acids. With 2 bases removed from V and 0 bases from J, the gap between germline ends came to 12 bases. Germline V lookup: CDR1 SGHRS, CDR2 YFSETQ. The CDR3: CASSLEGRSSYEQYF. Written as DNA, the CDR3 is TGCGCCAGCAGCTTAGAGGGGCGAAGCTCCTACGAGCAGTACTTC.

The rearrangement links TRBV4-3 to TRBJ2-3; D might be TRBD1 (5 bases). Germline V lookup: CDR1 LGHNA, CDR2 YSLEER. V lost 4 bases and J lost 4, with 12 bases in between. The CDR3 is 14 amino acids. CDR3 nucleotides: TGCGCCAGCAGCCTAGGAACAGGACCAGATACGCAGTATTTT. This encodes CASSLGTGPDTQYF.

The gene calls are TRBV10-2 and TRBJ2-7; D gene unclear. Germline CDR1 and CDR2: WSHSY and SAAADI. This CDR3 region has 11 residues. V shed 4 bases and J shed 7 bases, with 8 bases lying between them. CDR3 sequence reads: CASSGSLEQYF. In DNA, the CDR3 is TGCGCCAGCAGTGGCTCTTTAGAGCAGTACTTC.

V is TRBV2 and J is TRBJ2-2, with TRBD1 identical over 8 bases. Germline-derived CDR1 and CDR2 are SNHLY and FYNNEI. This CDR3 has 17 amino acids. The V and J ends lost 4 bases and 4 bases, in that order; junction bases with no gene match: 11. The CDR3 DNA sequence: TGTGCCAGCAGTGTCGGGGCAGGGGGCCTAGTCACCGGGGAGCTGTTTTTT. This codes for CASSVGAGGLVTGELFF.

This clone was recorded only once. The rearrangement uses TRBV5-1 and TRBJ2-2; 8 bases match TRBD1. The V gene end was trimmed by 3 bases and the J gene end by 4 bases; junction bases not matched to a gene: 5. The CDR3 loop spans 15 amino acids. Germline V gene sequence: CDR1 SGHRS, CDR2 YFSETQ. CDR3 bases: TGCGCCAGCAGCTCACTGACAGGGGTCACCGGGGAGCTGTTTTTT. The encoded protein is CASSSLTGVTGELFF.

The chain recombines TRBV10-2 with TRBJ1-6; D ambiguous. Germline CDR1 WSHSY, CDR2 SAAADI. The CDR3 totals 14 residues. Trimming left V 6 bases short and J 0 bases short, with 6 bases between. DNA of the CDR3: TGCGCCAGCAGAGGAGGCTCCTATAATTCACCCCTCCACTTT. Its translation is CASRGGSYNSPLHF.

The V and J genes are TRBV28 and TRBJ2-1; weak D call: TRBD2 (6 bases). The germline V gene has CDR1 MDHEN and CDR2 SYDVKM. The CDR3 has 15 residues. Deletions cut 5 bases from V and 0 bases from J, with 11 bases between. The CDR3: CASSPGVSSYNEQFF. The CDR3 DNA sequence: TGTGCCAGCAGTCCGGGGGTCAGCTCCTACAATGAGCAGTTCTTC.

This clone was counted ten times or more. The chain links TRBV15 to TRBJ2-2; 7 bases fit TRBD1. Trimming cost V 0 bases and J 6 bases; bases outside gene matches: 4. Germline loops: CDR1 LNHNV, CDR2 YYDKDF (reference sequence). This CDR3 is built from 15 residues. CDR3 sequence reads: CATSRDPTGAGELFF. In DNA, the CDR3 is TGTGCCACCAGCAGAGATCCTACAGGGGCCGGGGAGCTGTTTTTT.

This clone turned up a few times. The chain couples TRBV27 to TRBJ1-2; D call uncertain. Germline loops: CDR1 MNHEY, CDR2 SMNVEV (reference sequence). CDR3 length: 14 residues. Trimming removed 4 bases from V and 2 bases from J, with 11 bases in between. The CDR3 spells CASSYGADNYGYTF. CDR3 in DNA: TGTGCCAGCAGTTATGGAGCGGACAACTATGGCTACACCTTC.

CDR3 region: CASSSTGEWFEQYF. CDR3 in DNA: TGCGCCAGCAGCTCGACAGGGGAATGGTTCGAGCAGTACTTC. This chain links TRBV5-1 with TRBJ2-7; 8 bases are a match to TRBD1. Per the germline V gene, CDR1 is SGHRS and CDR2 is YFSETQ. The junction had 8 bases not matched to a gene; V was cut back by 3 bases and J by 6 bases. The length of the CDR3 is 14 residues.